Here is one T cell receptor beta chain with its context. The antigen is undetermined. The data belong to a study of T cell responses to AZD1222 COVID-19 vaccine. Deletions cut 4 bases from V and 6 bases from J, with 9 bases between. This CDR3 is built from 13 residues. Germline V gene sequence: CDR1 SGHAT, CDR2 FQNNGV. Whole-study findings and limits: After the peak T cell response, and only then, were repertoires sampled. Of spike-specific TCRs, nearly half reportedly target regions left unmutated in variants. Among those given AZD1222, only six were seropositive at baseline. A mostly white British donor set with more females was recruited, and clonal diversity was possibly underestimated.

Method: immunoSEQ multiplex PCR; TCRdb's copy keeps in-frame clones and lacks some. Counted here are about 120,000 clones, about 90% occurring once; the ten biggest clones make up 11% to 15%. This specimen consisted of peripheral blood, obtained on day 0 of AZD1222 vaccination. J is TRBJ2-2 and V is TRBV11-2; no reliable D call. The source of this sequence is an adult in good health. The DNA of the CDR3 is TGTGCCAGCAGCTCCCCTACGGCCGGGGAGCTGTTTTTT. Encoded protein: CASSSPTAGELFF.